The 23 T cell receptor beta chains given below trace back to one sample, sequenced in a study of molecular identifiers for immune sequencing clone quantification. TCRdb re-called the PCR reads through MiXCR, storing one row per CDR3 protein. The sample has about half a million distinct CDR3 sequences, around 23% seen once; the top ten hold around 0.78%. The sample was naive CD8+ T cells from blood, with Jurkat cell RNA spiked in. Subset of the sample: FACS-sorted CD8+CD4-CCR7+CD45RA+ naive T cells. The source is a human donor in good health. Some libraries in this study had Jurkat cell RNA spiked in.

The chain employs TRBV7-9 and TRBJ2-7; TRBD2 matches at 11 bases. The J segment lost 3 bases and the V segment lost 5 bases, leaving 6 bases of the junction unmatched. This CDR3 comprises 15 residues. Germline V gene data show CDR1 as SEHNR and CDR2 as FQNEAQ (reference sequence). The CDR3 sequence: CASSLSGGVFYEQYF. The CDR3 DNA reads TGTGCCAGCAGCCTTAGCGGGGGGGTTTTCTACGAGCAGTACTTC.

A note on this clonotype: This may be a read error, as it is one base from a much larger clone. The J gene is TRBJ1-1, the V gene TRBV5-1; D ambiguous. Trimming took 0 bases from V and 6 from J, leaving 12 bases between them. CDR1 SGHRS and CDR2 YFSETQ come from the germline V gene. The CDR3 loop spans 14 amino acids. The CDR3 reads CASSLEGIEPEAFF. CDR3 nucleotides: TGCGCCAGCAGCTTGGAAGGGATCGAGCCTGAAGCTTTCTTT.

This clonotype appeared once. This sequence joins TRBV29-1 and TRBJ2-1; D remains unclear. Trimming shortened V by 4 bases and J by 9 bases, and 10 bases separated the two germline ends. The CDR3 spans 11 residues. Germline loops: CDR1 SQVTM, CDR2 ANQGSEA. The CDR3 reads CSVATYSEQFF. The CDR3 bases are TGCAGCGTTGCGACGTACTCTGAGCAGTTCTTC.

As for this clonotype: This may be a read error, as it is one base from a much larger clone. The chain has TRBV4-3 and TRBJ2-7; the match to TRBD1 covers 7 bases. There are 14 residues in the CDR3. Losses at the gene ends were 4 bases for V and 4 bases for J; bases not matched to a gene: 7. Germline V gives CDR1 LGHNA, CDR2 YSLEER. CDR3 loop: CASSRVTGEYEQYF. The CDR3 nucleotides are TGCGCCAGCAGCCGAGTTACAGGGGAGTACGAGCAGTACTTC.

This clonotype was detected only a few times. The V and J genes are TRBV5-6 and TRBJ2-7; the match to TRBD1 covers 10 bases. Germline CDR1 and CDR2: SGHDT and YYEEEE. V was pared by 4 bases and J by 1 base, with 2 bases of the junction left unmatched. The CDR3 is 14 residues long. The DNA for the CDR3 is TGTGCCAGCAGCCCGGACAGGGGGTCCTACGAGCAGTACTTC. Encoded protein: CASSPDRGSYEQYF.

This chain links TRBV7-9 with TRBJ2-7; the D gene is possibly TRBD1 (6 bases). Trimming took off 1 base at V and 0 bases at J, with 10 bases between the two ends. The CDR3 is made up of 15 amino acids. Germline lookup yields CDR1 SEHNR and CDR2 FQNEAQ (reference sequence). CDR3 bases: TGTGCCAGCAGCTTAGGAGGACAGAGCTCCTACGAGCAGTACTTC. This sequence encodes CASSLGGQSSYEQYF.

Details on this clonotype: This may stem from a read error, because a much larger clone lies one nucleotide away. This chain uses TRBV5-1 with TRBJ1-5; D uncertain. The CDR3 is 14 amino acids. Germline CDR1 and CDR2: SGHRS and YFSETQ. DNA of the CDR3: TGCGCCAGCAGCTTGGAGGGAGGGAGTCAGCCCCAGCAGTTT. Translating gives CASSLEGGSQPQQF.

This clonotype was seen more than once but under ten times. This rearrangement joins TRBV19 to TRBJ2-3, with 13 bases that match TRBD2. The CDR3 has 15 amino acids. Germline V gene data show CDR1 as LNHDA and CDR2 as SQIVND (reference sequence). V lost 3 bases, J lost 3 bases, and 0 bases stayed unmatched. The CDR3 region has the DNA TGTGCCAGTAGTATGACTAGCGGGAGGACAGATACGCAGTATTTT. This translates into CASSMTSGRTDTQYF.

The chain recombines TRBV6-6 with TRBJ2-7; TRBD1 matches 9 bases. This CDR3 is 18 amino acids long. Germline CDR1 reads MNHNY; CDR2 reads SVGAGI (reference sequence). The trim removed 0 bases at V and 1 base at J, leaving 10 bases unmatched. This chain's CDR3 is CASSYSITRDRASYEQYF. CDR3 in DNA: TGTGCCAGCAGTTACTCGATTACAAGGGACAGGGCTTCCTACGAGCAGTACTTC.

As to this clonotype: A read error may explain this, as a much larger clone is one base away. The rearrangement links TRBV7-4 to TRBJ2-1; weak D call: TRBD2 (6 bases). This CDR3 spans 17 amino acids. CDR1 and CDR2 (germline): SGHVT, SQSDAQ. The CDR3 loop reads CASSLASREPPDNERFF. For the CDR3, the DNA is TGTGCCAGCAGCTTAGCGTCGCGGGAACCTCCAGACAATGAGCGGTTCTTC.

This clonotype was counted a few times. V usage is TRBV27 and J usage is TRBJ2-7, with 8 bases that match TRBD2. CDR1 is MNHEY and CDR2 is SMNVEV in the germline V gene (reference sequence). The CDR3 is made up of 14 amino acids. J was trimmed by 3 bases and V by 8 bases; bases with no gene match: 9. CDR3 bases: TGTGCCAGCTCCCACCGGGGGGGAAACTACGAGCAGTACTTC. Residues: CASSHRGGNYEQYF.

This rearrangement joins TRBV4-3 to TRBJ1-5; D uncertain. Germline CDR1 LGHNA, CDR2 YSLEER. Trimming stripped 4 bases from V and 0 bases from J, with 10 bases between. This CDR3 region has 15 residues. CDR3 loop: CASSPRIYSNQPQHF. CDR3 nucleotides: TGCGCCAGCAGCCCTCGGATTTATAGCAATCAGCCCCAGCATTTT.

Notes on this clonotype: It may be a read error: a sequence one base away is much more abundant. V is TRBV29-1 and J is TRBJ2-7, with D tentatively TRBD1 (6 bases). CDR3 length: 16 amino acids. V was clipped by 2 bases and J by 3 bases, with 20 bases between them. The germline CDR1 and CDR2 sequences are SQVTM and ANQGSEA. CDR3 nucleotide sequence: TGCAGCGTTGAAAGGAGAGCGGCAGGGGCTTACTACGAGCAGTACTTC. This translates into CSVERRAAGAYYEQYF.

The chain recombines TRBV28 with TRBJ2-2; 7 positions match TRBD1. V lost 6 bases and J lost 8; bases outside the gene matches: 12. There are 15 residues in the CDR3. Germline V gene lookup returns CDR1 MDHEN and CDR2 SYDVKM. DNA for the CDR3: TGTGCCAGCAGCTCACGACAGGGTAAAACGGGGGAGCTGTTTTTT. This codes for CASSSRQGKTGELFF.

This clonotype was seen repeatedly, ten times or more. The chain employs TRBV7-9 and TRBJ2-7; D remains unclear. Trimming removed 8 bases from V and 4 bases from J, with 15 bases in between. The CDR3 spans 13 residues. Looked up from germline, CDR1 is SEHNR and CDR2 is FQNEAQ (reference sequence). In DNA, the CDR3 is TGTGCCAGCTCACCACCCGGCGGATACGAGCAGTACTTC. Its protein is CASSPPGGYEQYF.

On this clonotype: Because it lacks the conserved phenylalanine or tryptophan at the end, this CDR3 is likely a read error. The gene calls are TRBV4-3 and TRBJ2-7; 7 positions agree with TRBD1. CDR3 length equals 15 residues. Germline CDR1 is LGHNA and CDR2 is YSLEER. The ends lost 4 bases at V and 0 bases at J; junction bases unmatched: 6. CDR3: CASSRSQGSSYEQYS. In nucleotides, the CDR3 is TGCGCCAGCAGCCGATCACAGGGGTCCTCCTACGAGCAGTACTCC.

This clonotype occurred many times. The chain joins TRBV29-1 to TRBJ1-3, with 10 bases lining up with TRBD1. CDR3 size: 17 residues. CDR1 and CDR2 from the germline V gene are SQVTM and ANQGSEA. Unmatched junction bases numbered 13, after V lost 1 base and J lost 7 bases. CDR3 coding DNA: TGCAGCGTTGAAGCGATATCGCCGGGACAGGGGCGTAACACCATATATTTT. Protein product: CSVEAISPGQGRNTIYF.

Remarks on this clonotype: This could be a read error, since a much larger clone is one nucleotide away. The chain joins TRBV4-1 to TRBJ2-1, with D uncertain. In germline, CDR1 is MGHRA, CDR2 YSYEKL. Trimming took 4 bases from V and 7 from J, leaving 8 bases between them. The CDR3 loop spans 12 amino acids. The CDR3: CASSRDLNEQFF. The CDR3, as DNA: TGCGCCAGCAGCCGAGATCTGAATGAGCAGTTCTTC.

The chain employs TRBV30 and TRBJ2-1; 11 bases line up with TRBD2. Germline V gives CDR1 GTSNPN, CDR2 SVGIG (reference sequence). With 1 base clipped from V and 0 bases from J, the junction kept 14 bases outside the gene matches. CDR3 length: 20 amino acids. Here the CDR3 DNA reads TGTGCCTGGAGTGGACCAACAAGGACTAGCGGGCGGAGCTCCTACAATGAGCAGTTCTTC. Its translation: CAWSGPTRTSGRSSYNEQFF.

This clonotype was counted many times. The V gene is TRBV29-1, the J gene TRBJ1-4; tentatively, D is TRBD1 (5 bases). V lost 6 bases, J lost 5 bases, and 13 bases lay in between. Germline CDR1 reads SQVTM; CDR2 reads ANQGSEA. The length of the CDR3 is 13 residues. The CDR3 DNA is TGCAGCGTGAGTGGGGGAGACAATGAAAAACTGTTTTTT. As protein: CSVSGGDNEKLFF.

This clonotype showed up just a few times. The rearrangement links TRBV7-2 to TRBJ2-2, with D possibly being TRBD2 (6 bases). CDR1 SGHTA and CDR2 FQGNSA come from the germline V gene. The CDR3 covers 14 residues. The V gene lost 5 bases and the J gene lost 6 bases, with 13 bases spanning the gap. CDR3 region: CASSLGTPAGELFF. The CDR3 nucleotides are TGTGCCAGCAGCCTGGGGACTCCAGCCGGGGAGCTGTTTTTT.

This clonotype was picked up a small number of times. An end of the junction differs from the germline gene, which may be a read error. CDR3 sequence: CASSLIGGSIDTQYF. CDR3 coding DNA: TGTGCCAGCAGCTTAATTGGGGGTAGCATAGATACGCAGTATTTT. This chain connects TRBV11-2 to TRBJ2-3; D is perhaps TRBD1 or TRBD2 (5 bases each). The CDR3 consists of 15 residues. Germline CDR1 SGHAT, CDR2 FQNNGV.

V is TRBV7-9 and J is TRBJ2-3; D remains unclear. The CDR3 is 14 amino acids. Germline V gene data show CDR1 as SEHNR and CDR2 as FQNEAQ (reference sequence). The ends were cut back, 1 base at V and 3 bases at J, with 8 bases in the middle. The DNA for the CDR3 is TGTGCCAGCAGCTTAGATTGTGGGACAGATACGCAGTATTTT. The encoded protein is CASSLDCGTDTQYF.